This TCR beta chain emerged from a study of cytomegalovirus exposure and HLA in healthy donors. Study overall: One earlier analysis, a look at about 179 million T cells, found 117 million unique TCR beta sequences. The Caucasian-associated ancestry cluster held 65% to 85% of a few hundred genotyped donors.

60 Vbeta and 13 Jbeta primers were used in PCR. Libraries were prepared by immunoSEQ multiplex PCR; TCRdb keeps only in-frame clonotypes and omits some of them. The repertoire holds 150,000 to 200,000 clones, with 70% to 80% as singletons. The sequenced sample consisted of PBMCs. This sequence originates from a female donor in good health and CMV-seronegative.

CDR3: CASSPRLTGELFF. CDR3 nucleotide sequence: TGTGCCAGCAGTCCTAGACTCACCGGGGAGCTGTTTTTT. The J gene is TRBJ2-2, the V gene TRBV27; D is ambiguous. V shed 5 bases and J shed 4 bases, with 8 bases lying between them. This CDR3 has 13 amino acids. Looked up from germline, CDR1 is MNHEY and CDR2 is SMNVEV (reference sequence).